This entry lists 26 T cell receptor beta chains sequenced from one sample in a study of cytomegalovirus exposure and HLA in healthy donors. Some clones are missing from TCRdb's copy, which holds only in-frame ones; the method was immunoSEQ multiplex PCR. The sample includes some 170,000 clones, just under 90% seen only once; the top ten take over 4%. Sequencing used PBMCs. These receptors all stem from a man younger than 30 in good health and CMV-seropositive.

This chain connects TRBV19 to TRBJ2-7; 7 nucleotides match TRBD2. This CDR3 contains 16 residues. Germline V gives CDR1 LNHDA, CDR2 SQIVND (reference sequence). Trimming at V came to 5 bases and at J to 2 bases, leaving 12 bases not matched to a gene. The CDR3 region is CASSHRLAVVAYEQYF. CDR3 nucleotide sequence: TGTGCCAGTAGTCACAGGCTAGCGGTCGTCGCCTACGAGCAGTACTTC.

This clone was observed a single time. This chain uses TRBV5-8 with TRBJ2-7; 7 nucleotides agree with TRBD2. Germline V gene lookup returns CDR1 SGHTS and CDR2 YDEGEE. This CDR3 has 17 residues. V gave up 3 bases and J gave up 1 base; unmatched junction bases: 13. The CDR3 DNA is TGTGCCAGCAGCTCCCGGAGCGGGGACTCCCAATCCTACGAGCAGTACTTC. Translated: CASSSRSGDSQSYEQYF.

The rearrangement uses TRBV6-1 and TRBJ2-5, with TRBD1 as a possible D gene (6 bases). The CDR3 consists of 18 residues. The germline V gene encodes CDR1 MNHNS and CDR2 SASEGT. Trimming cost V 1 base and J 4 bases, with 22 bases left between them. The DNA for the CDR3 is TGTGCCAGCAGTGAAGATGAGGACAGTCCGATACCTATAGAGACCCAGTACTTC. Protein sequence: CASSEDEDSPIPIETQYF.

The rearrangement uses TRBV15 and TRBJ1-1, with 10 nucleotides matching TRBD1. The CDR3 runs 14 residues. The junction had 4 bases not matched to a gene; V was cut back by 5 bases and J by 4 bases. The germline V gene has CDR1 LNHNV and CDR2 YYDKDF (reference sequence). CDR3 protein: CATSLRTGGTEAFF. The CDR3 coding sequence is TGTGCCACCAGCCTTCGGACAGGGGGCACTGAAGCTTTCTTT.

The genes are TRBV14 and TRBJ2-7, with 16 nucleotides matching TRBD2. Germline CDR1 and CDR2: SGHDN and FVKESK. The CDR3 sequence is 19 residues long. The V and J ends lost 1 base and 4 bases, in that order; junction bases with no gene match: 10. The CDR3 loop reads CASSQAWGLAGGSPYEQYF. The CDR3 DNA is TGTGCCAGCAGCCAAGCTTGGGGACTAGCGGGAGGGTCCCCTTACGAGCAGTACTTC.

The table lists this clone with a few counts. This rearrangement joins TRBV7-6 to TRBJ1-5, with 9 bases matching TRBD1. The CDR3 runs to 15 residues. V dropped 5 bases and J dropped 5; count of bases not matched to a gene: 7. Germline loops: CDR1 SGHVS, CDR2 FNYEAQ. The CDR3 reads CASSPRDREDQPQHF. In nucleotides, the CDR3 is TGTGCCAGCAGCCCCCGGGACAGGGAAGATCAGCCCCAGCATTTT.

This clone was picked up one time. This sequence joins TRBV11-1 and TRBJ1-1; D call uncertain. Germline V gives CDR1 SGHAT, CDR2 FQDESV (reference sequence). The V gene lost 3 bases and the J gene lost 4 bases, with 12 bases spanning the gap. CDR3 length: 14 residues. The CDR3 region has the DNA TGTGCCAGCAGCTTTACTGATGGGAGCACTGAAGCTTTCTTT. It encodes CASSFTDGSTEAFF.

V and J are TRBV19 and TRBJ2-7; possible D gene TRBD1, 6 bases. Trimming took 4 bases from V and 3 from J, leaving 25 bases between them. The CDR3 totals 18 residues. Germline V gene lookup returns CDR1 LNHDA and CDR2 SQIVND (reference sequence). CDR3 residues: CASSTPGSQGTFHYEQYF. As DNA, the CDR3 is TGTGCCAGTAGTACCCCCGGGTCACAGGGAACCTTTCACTACGAGCAGTACTTC. The variable domain in full, with the rest retrieved from reference TRBV19 and TRBJ2-7, is DGGITQSPKYLFRKEGQNVTLSCEQNLNHDAMYWYRQDPGQGLRLIYYSQIVNDFQKGDIAEGYSVSREKKESFPLTVTSAQKNPTAFYLCASSTPGSQGTFHYEQYFGPGTRLTVT.

V gene TRBV7-8 combines with J gene TRBJ2-7; 10 bases align to TRBD1. With 4 bases clipped from V and 2 bases from J, the junction kept 5 bases outside the gene matches. CDR1 is SGHVS and CDR2 is FQNEAQ in the germline V gene. The CDR3 extends over 15 amino acids. CDR3 nucleotide sequence: TGTGCCAGCAGCTCGACAGGGGGCGGTACCTACGAGCAGTACTTC. Translation: CASSSTGGGTYEQYF.

V and J are TRBV5-4 and TRBJ2-1; a possible D gene is TRBD2 (6 bases). The V gene lost 1 base and the J gene lost 9 bases, with 20 bases spanning the gap. The germline V gene encodes CDR1 SGHNT and CDR2 YYREEE (reference sequence). The CDR3 is 16 amino acids. CDR3 nucleotides: TGTGCCAGCAGCTTGAACAGCGGGCTAGCGATGAGTGAGCAGTTCTTC. Protein: CASSLNSGLAMSEQFF.

In its sample, this clone was seen once. This sequence joins TRBV7-8 and TRBJ2-5; 9 nucleotides match TRBD1. V lost 5 bases and J lost 2; bases outside the gene matches: 6. Germline lookup yields CDR1 SGHVS and CDR2 FQNEAQ. This CDR3 contains 15 residues. The CDR3 region has the DNA TGTGCCAGCAGCGGGCGACAGGGGGTGCAAGAGACCCAGTACTTC. Encoded protein: CASSGRQGVQETQYF.

The chain joins TRBV29-1 to TRBJ2-3; 9 bases fit TRBD2. This CDR3 region has 15 residues. From germline, CDR1 is SQVTM and CDR2 ANQGSEA. Trimming took 4 bases from V and 0 from J; bases not matched to a gene: 5. The CDR3: CSVVPSGTSTDTQYF. DNA for the CDR3: TGCAGCGTTGTCCCTAGCGGGACTAGCACAGATACGCAGTATTTT.

This clone was seen once. V gene TRBV28 combines with J gene TRBJ1-2, with 10 bases matching TRBD1. The CDR3 loop spans 13 amino acids. With V trimmed by 5 bases and J by 8 bases, 5 bases remained unmatched. Per germline, CDR1 MDHEN and CDR2 SYDVKM. CDR3 DNA sequence: TGTGCCAGCAGTCCAGACAGGGGGCGCGGCTACACCTTC. It encodes CASSPDRGRGYTF.

The chain is built from TRBV29-1 and TRBJ1-3; 8 bases map to TRBD1. The length of the CDR3 is 15 residues. Germline CDR1 is SQVTM and CDR2 is ANQGSEA. V lost 4 bases and J lost 6; bases outside the gene matches: 11. Here the CDR3 DNA reads TGCAGCGTTGTTCGTATGGACAGGGAGGCAAACACCATATATTTT. Its translation: CSVVRMDREANTIYF. The full variable domain, with the rest looked up from reference TRBV29-1 and TRBJ1-3, is SAVISQKPSRDICQRGTSLTIQCQVDSQVTMMFWYRQQPGQSLTLIATANQGSEATYESGFVIDKFPISRPNLTFSTLTVSNMSPEDSSIYLCSVVRMDREANTIYFGEGSWLTVV.

The CDR3 loop reads CAISGVDNEQFF. CDR3 nucleotides: TGTGCCATCTCGGGAGTGGACAATGAGCAGTTCTTC. V and J are TRBV10-3 and TRBJ2-1; maybe TRBD2 (6 bases). The CDR3 is 12 amino acids. Germline V gene lookup returns CDR1 ENHRY and CDR2 SYGVKD. V lost 8 bases and J lost 5, with 10 bases in between.

The chain recombines TRBV7-6 with TRBJ2-3, with D tentatively TRBD1 (5 bases). Germline values: CDR1 SGHVS, CDR2 FNYEAQ. V lost 5 bases to trimming and J lost 4 bases, with 13 bases between them. The CDR3 has 14 residues. The CDR3 spells CASSLTQGADTQYF. CDR3 sequence (DNA): TGTGCCAGCAGCCTGACTCAGGGTGCAGATACGCAGTATTTT.

The CDR3 is CTSSQKAGGRRETQYF. The CDR3 DNA reads as TGCACCAGCAGCCAAAAAGCGGGAGGACGCCGAGAGACCCAGTACTTC. This sequence joins TRBV1 and TRBJ2-5; the table assigns TRBD2, which was not confirmed against the DNA. TRBV1 is termed a pseudogene. This CDR3 spans 16 amino acids.

The chain is built from TRBV5-4 and TRBJ2-1, with 9 bases lining up with TRBD1. There are 15 residues in the CDR3. V was clipped by 5 bases and J by 2 bases; unmatched bases: 5. The V gene's germline CDR1 is SGHNT and CDR2 YYREEE (reference sequence). CDR3 in amino acids: CASSRDRAPYNEQFF. CDR3 DNA: TGTGCCAGCAGTAGGGACAGGGCCCCCTACAATGAGCAGTTCTTC.

V gene TRBV30 combines with J gene TRBJ2-7, with TRBD2 matching 8 bases. Germline V gives CDR1 GTSNPN, CDR2 SVGIG (reference sequence). The CDR3 extends over 15 amino acids. Trimming removed 3 bases from V and 2 bases from J; junction bases left unmatched: 9. The DNA of the CDR3 is TGTGCCTGGAGCCCCGGGACTAGGTTCGCCTACGAGCAGTACTTC. This translates into CAWSPGTRFAYEQYF.

J is TRBJ2-7 and V is TRBV30; possible D gene TRBD1, 5 bases. Germline V lookup: CDR1 GTSNPN, CDR2 SVGIG (reference sequence). The CDR3 loop spans 14 amino acids. V lost 2 bases to trimming and J lost 1 base, with 12 bases between them. The CDR3 is CAWSSAHRSYEQYF. Written as DNA, the CDR3 is TGTGCCTGGAGTTCAGCCCACAGGTCCTACGAGCAGTACTTC. The entire variable domain, with the rest obtained from reference TRBV30 and TRBJ2-7, is as follows: SQTIHQWPATLVQPVGSPLSLECTVEGTSNPNLYWYRQAAGRGLQLLFYSVGIGQISSEVPQNLSASRPQDRQFILSSKKLLLSDSGFYLCAWSSAHRSYEQYFGPGTRLTVT.

The chain links TRBV5-4 to TRBJ2-2; 7 positions agree with TRBD1. Germline V gene data show CDR1 as SGHNT and CDR2 as YYREEE (reference sequence). The CDR3 runs 14 residues. The V and J ends lost 4 bases and 3 bases, in that order; junction bases with no gene match: 3. The CDR3 DNA sequence: TGTGCCAGCAGCCGACAGGGTCACACCGGGGAGCTGTTTTTT. Amino acids: CASSRQGHTGELFF.

The CDR3 DNA reads as TGTGCCAGCACTCGCGGGAGGGATCCTGAGCAGTACTTC. It translates to CASTRGRDPEQYF. This rearrangement joins TRBV6-1 to TRBJ2-7; 9 bases are shared with TRBD2. Germline CDR1 is MNHNS and CDR2 is SASEGT. The CDR3 sequence is 13 residues long. Unmatched junction bases numbered 8, after V lost 7 bases and J lost 7 bases.

CDR3 residues: CASSPPSQNEQYF. The CDR3 nucleotides read TGTGCCAGCTCACCACCGTCCCAGAACGAGCAGTACTTC. This sequence joins TRBV18 and TRBJ2-7; no clear D gene. This CDR3 has 13 amino acids. Germline CDR1 and CDR2: KGHSH and LQKENI. V shed 0 bases and J shed 5 bases, with 8 bases lying between them.

The V gene is TRBV5-4, the J gene TRBJ1-1, with D maybe TRBD1 (6 bases). V lost 2 bases and J 5 bases, leaving 10 bases between the germline ends. The CDR3 sequence is 13 residues long. From germline, CDR1 is SGHNT and CDR2 YYREEE (reference sequence). CDR3 region: CASSLQGGTEAFF. The CDR3 region has the DNA TGTGCCAGCAGCTTACAGGGAGGGACTGAAGCTTTCTTT.

The CDR3 DNA is TGTGCCAGCAGTTCGTCGGGACTAGGATTGGAGACCCAGTACTTC. As protein: CASSSSGLGLETQYF. V gene TRBV28 combines with J gene TRBJ2-5; 8 bases map to TRBD2. The CDR3 extends over 15 amino acids. J lost 5 bases, V lost 4 bases, and 9 bases had no gene match. Germline CDR1 is MDHEN and CDR2 is SYDVKM.

The chain employs TRBV6-4 and TRBJ2-2; D gene ambiguous. Trimming stripped 3 bases from V and 4 bases from J, with 9 bases between. Per the germline V gene, CDR1 is MRHNA and CDR2 is SNTAGT. The CDR3 loop spans 14 amino acids. The chain's CDR3 is CASSEVRGTGELFF. CDR3 bases: TGTGCCAGCAGTGAAGTGAGAGGCACCGGGGAGCTGTTTTTT.